This T cell receptor (beta chain) derives from a study of Tregs in tolerant kidney transplant recipients. Unstimulated regulatory T cells (CD4+CD25+CD127-), CD4+CD25- non-regulatory cells, CD4 and CD8 cells were FACS-sorted from thawed PBMCs. General study points: Biological reproducibility was not directly addressed, but technical replication error appeared minimal. Expanding Tregs on activated donor B cells appeared to best identify donor-specific TCRbeta clones.

To note about this clone: Its antigen is currently unknown.

Some clones are missing from TCRdb's copy, which holds only in-frame ones; the method was immunoSEQ multiplex PCR. This sample has 46,000 or so clones, with more than 80% found just once. The CDR3 loop spans 16 amino acids. V lost 4 bases and J lost 4; bases outside the gene matches: 6. CDR1 SGHNT and CDR2 YENEEA come from the germline V gene. Source material: Tregs from blood. This chain uses TRBV11-3 with TRBJ2-1, with 11 nucleotides matching TRBD2. This clonotype was sampled from a human donor in good health. CDR3 sequence reads: CASSSSSGRVYNEQFF. CDR3 DNA: TGTGCCAGCAGCTCGAGTAGCGGGAGGGTGTACAATGAGCAGTTCTTC.